These T cell receptor beta chains were read from a single sample in a study of CD8 T cells in Susac syndrome. MiXCR, run by TCRdb on the immunoSEQ multiplex PCR reads, gives a single entry per CDR3 protein. The repertoire has under 200,000 distinct CDR3 sequences, 85% to 95% of them found once; the top ten carry approximately 0.094%. Sequencing input: CD4+ T cells from PBMCs. The source is a human donor in good health. CDR3s leave out the opening cysteine and the closing phenylalanine or tryptophan.

v_gene	j_gene	len	CDR3aa
TRBV15	TRBJ2-2	12	ATSRDQGSGELF
TRBV10-3	TRBJ2-7	12	AISDGRGKYEQY
TRBV7-2	TRBJ2-2	11	ASSPGPVGELF
TRBV27	TRBJ2-4	15	ASSLRPRVDRENIQY
TRBV6-1	TRBJ2-1	13	ASSGLRTSGNEQF
TRBV11-2	TRBJ1-2	11	ASSFSGEYGYT
TRBV29-1	TRBJ2-3	11	SVARGRADTQY
TRBV5-1	TRBJ1-4	12	ASTYSATNEKLF
TRBV20-1	TRBJ2-7	12	SARLAGSDGEQY
TRBV12-3/TRBV12-4	TRBJ1-2	13	ASSPRRTDTYGYT
TRBV5-4	TRBJ2-5	13	ASSLDWGAGETQY
TRBV9	TRBJ2-5	14	ASSVGRNRLQETQY
TRBV27	TRBJ2-1	13	ASSFGGRALDEQF
TRBV9	TRBJ1-6	12	ASSTTGVGSPLH
TRBV11-2	TRBJ2-1	11	ASSSSTGTGWF
TRBV27	TRBJ2-5	12	ASSPLNSGETQY